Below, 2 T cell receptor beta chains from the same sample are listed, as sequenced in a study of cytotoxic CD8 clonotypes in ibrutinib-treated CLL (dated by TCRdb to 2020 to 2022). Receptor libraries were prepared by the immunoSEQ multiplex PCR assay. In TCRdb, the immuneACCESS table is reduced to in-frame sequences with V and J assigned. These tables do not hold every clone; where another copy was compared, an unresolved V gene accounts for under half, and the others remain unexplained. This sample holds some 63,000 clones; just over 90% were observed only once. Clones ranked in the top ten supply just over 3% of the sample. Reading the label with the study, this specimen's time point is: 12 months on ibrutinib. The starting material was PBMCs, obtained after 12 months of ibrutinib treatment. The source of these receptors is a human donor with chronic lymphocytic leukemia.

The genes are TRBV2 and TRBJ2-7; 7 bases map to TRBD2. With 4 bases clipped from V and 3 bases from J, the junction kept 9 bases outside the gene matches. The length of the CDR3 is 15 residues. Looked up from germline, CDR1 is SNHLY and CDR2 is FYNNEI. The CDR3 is CASSAYSRGVYEQYF. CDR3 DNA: TGTGCCAGCAGTGCCTACAGCCGGGGGGTCTACGAGCAGTACTTC.

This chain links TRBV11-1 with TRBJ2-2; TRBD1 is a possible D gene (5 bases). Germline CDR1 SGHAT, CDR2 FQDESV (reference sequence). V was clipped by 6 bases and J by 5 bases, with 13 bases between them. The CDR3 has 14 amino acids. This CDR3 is CASRSGLGTGELFF. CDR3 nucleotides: TGTGCCAGCAGGTCAGGGTTAGGAACCGGGGAGCTGTTTTTT. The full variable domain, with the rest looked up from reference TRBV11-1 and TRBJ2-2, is EAEVAQSPRYKITEKSQAVAFWCDPISGHATLYWYRQILGQGPELLVQFQDESVVDDSQLPKDRFSAERLKGVDSTLKIQPAELGDSAMYLCASRSGLGTGELFFGEGSRLTVL.